What follows are 21 T cell receptor beta chains derived from one specimen sequenced in a study of early T cells in non-severe SARS-CoV-2 infection. Via MiXCR, TCRdb re-called the 5' RACE reads, giving one row per CDR3 protein. This repertoire shows 70,000 to 90,000 distinct CDR3 sequences, roughly a sixth found once; its top ten account for about 12%. The sequenced sample was whole blood. All receptors come from an adult who was a healthcare worker with PCR-confirmed SARS-CoV-2 infection or an uninfected control (not recorded which).

This clonotype was observed many times. The gene calls are TRBV13 and TRBJ1-2, with 8 bases fitting TRBD1. CDR1 PRHDT and CDR2 FYEKMQ come from the germline V gene (reference sequence). The CDR3 is made up of 15 amino acids. V was pared by 5 bases and J by 1 base, with 6 bases of the junction left unmatched. The CDR3 DNA reads as TGTGCCAGCAGCCAAAGACAGGGGTTTAACTATGGCTACACCTTC. Amino acids: CASSQRQGFNYGYTF.

The chain employs TRBV7-2 and TRBJ1-4; the match to TRBD1 covers 10 bases. Germline lookup yields CDR1 SGHTA and CDR2 FQGNSA. This CDR3 is 14 amino acids long. With V trimmed by 5 bases and J by 8 bases, 5 bases remained unmatched. CDR3: CASSRQGAREKLFF. The DNA of the CDR3 is TGTGCCAGCAGCCGACAGGGGGCGCGGGAAAAACTGTTTTTT. The full variable domain, completed using reference TRBV7-2 and TRBJ1-4, is GAGVSQSPSNKVTEKGKDVELRCDPISGHTALYWYRQSLGQGLEFLIYFQGNSAPDKSGLPSDRFSAERTGGSVSTLTIQRTQQEDSAVYLCASSRQGAREKLFFGSGTQLSVL.

This clonotype was seen a few times. CDR3 DNA sequence: TGTGCCAGCAGCTCCGCCACAGATACGCAGTATTTT. This codes for CASSSATDTQYF. J is TRBJ2-3 and V is TRBV12-3 or TRBV12-4; no reliable D call. The CDR3 contains 12 residues. V lost 6 bases, J lost 2 bases, and 6 bases lay in between.

This chain joins TRBV20-1 and TRBJ2-2, with D unclear. The length of the CDR3 is 12 residues. V was trimmed by 3 bases and J by 4 bases, leaving 6 bases between them. Germline V lookup: CDR1 DFQATT, CDR2 SNEGSKA (reference sequence). The chain's CDR3 is CSASRTTGELFF. CDR3 DNA sequence: TGCAGTGCTAGTCGAACCACCGGGGAGCTGTTTTTT.

This clonotype has more than one count but fewer than ten. This chain joins TRBV7-2 and TRBJ2-3; 10 bases are shared with TRBD1. V was clipped by 3 bases and J by 4 bases; unmatched bases: 1. The CDR3 length is 14 residues. Looked up from germline, CDR1 is SGHTA and CDR2 is FQGNSA. CDR3 DNA: TGTGCCAGCAGCTTTGGACAGGGGGCAGATACGCAGTATTTT. Its translation: CASSFGQGADTQYF.

This chain joins TRBV7-9 and TRBJ1-1; D gene uncertain. V lost 1 base and J 1 base, leaving 7 bases between the germline ends. The CDR3 loop spans 14 amino acids. Germline V CDR1 and CDR2: SEHNR, FQNEAQ (reference sequence). DNA of the CDR3: TGTGCCAGCAGCTTAGTCCTGGGGAACACTGAAGCTTTCTTT. It encodes CASSLVLGNTEAFF.

The sample holds a few counts of this clonotype. The chain has TRBV13 and TRBJ2-7, with D possibly TRBD1 on 5 matching bases. There are 13 residues in the CDR3. From germline, CDR1 is PRHDT and CDR2 FYEKMQ (reference sequence). V was shortened by 3 bases and J by 5 bases, with 11 bases between the two germline ends. For the CDR3, the DNA is TGTGCCAGCAGCTTTAGGGGCCTGAACGAGCAGTACTTC. Translated, it gives CASSFRGLNEQYF.

The chain employs TRBV29-1 and TRBJ2-5; 8 positions agree with TRBD2. With V trimmed by 5 bases and J by 7 bases, 3 bases remained unmatched. Germline-derived CDR1 and CDR2 are SQVTM and ANQGSEA. The CDR3 loop spans 11 amino acids. The CDR3 loop reads CSVTAGVTQYF. CDR3 coding DNA: TGCAGCGTTACAGCGGGGGTGACCCAGTACTTC.

V and J are TRBV5-1 and TRBJ1-4; possibly TRBD1 for D (5 bases). The CDR3 has 16 amino acids. Trimming left V 0 bases short and J 1 base short, with 10 bases between. The V gene's germline CDR1 is SGHRS and CDR2 YFSETQ. CDR3 in DNA: TGCGCCAGCAGCTTGGGACTGGGGGGAACTAATGAAAAACTGTTTTTT. It encodes CASSLGLGGTNEKLFF. Using reference TRBV5-1 and TRBJ1-4 for the parts outside the CDR3, the full variable domain is KAGVTQTPRYLIKTRGQQVTLSCSPISGHRSVSWYQQTPGQGLQFLFEYFSETQRNKGNFPGRFSGRQFSNSRSEMNVSTLELGDSALYLCASSLGLGGTNEKLFFGSGTQLSVL.

A few counts support this clonotype. The rearrangement uses TRBV12-3 or TRBV12-4 and TRBJ2-7; the match to TRBD2 covers 10 bases. The junction had 6 bases not matched to a gene; V was cut back by 6 bases and J by 1 base. CDR3 length: 15 residues. CDR3 sequence reads: CASRPSGGISYEQYF. The CDR3 nucleotides are TGTGCCAGCAGGCCTAGCGGGGGCATTTCCTACGAGCAGTACTTC.

This clonotype has ten or more counts. The gene calls are TRBV21-1 and TRBJ2-7. TRBV21-1 is termed a pseudogene. This CDR3 is built from 15 residues. CDR3 sequence: CARASYCGAAYEQYF. CDR3 nucleotide sequence: TGTGCCAGGGCTTCCTATTGTGGTGCGGCCTACGAGCAGTACTTC.

There are a few counts of this clonotype. V usage is TRBV6-5 and J usage is TRBJ1-3, with TRBD1 as a possible D gene (6 bases). Between the trimmed V and J ends, which lost 6 bases and 3 bases, there was a span of 18 bases. Germline V gives CDR1 MNHEY, CDR2 SVGAGI. The CDR3 runs to 16 residues. The CDR3 loop reads CASSPLKNRVGNTIYF. CDR3 DNA sequence: TGTGCCAGCAGCCCCCTTAAAAACAGGGTTGGAAACACCATATATTTT.

The rearrangement joins TRBV6-6 to TRBJ1-6, with a possible D match to TRBD1 (6 bases). This CDR3 region has 11 residues. CDR1 is MNHNY and CDR2 is SVGAGI in the germline V gene (reference sequence). V was trimmed by 11 bases and J by 7 bases, leaving 9 bases between them. CDR3 region: CAGGQNSPLHF. CDR3 bases: TGTGCCGGTGGACAGAATTCACCCCTCCACTTT.

The J gene is TRBJ2-1, the V gene TRBV7-3; D is ambiguous. CDR1 is SGHTA and CDR2 is FQGTGA in the germline V gene. The CDR3 spans 12 residues. Trimming removed 3 bases from V and 8 bases from J, with 8 bases in between. The CDR3 region is CASSLSGYEQFF. The DNA of the CDR3 is TGTGCCAGCAGCTTGTCAGGCTATGAGCAGTTCTTC.

V usage is TRBV6-5 and J usage is TRBJ1-5; TRBD1 matches at 7 bases. This CDR3 has 12 residues. The germline V gene has CDR1 MNHEY and CDR2 SVGAGI. J lost 4 bases, V lost 7 bases, and 1 base had no gene match. CDR3: CASTTGNQPQHF. The CDR3 DNA sequence: TGTGCCAGCACGACAGGGAATCAGCCCCAGCATTTT.

The chain combines TRBV6-2 or TRBV6-3 with TRBJ1-1; no definite D call. This CDR3 contains 15 residues. The ends were cut back, 4 bases at V and 4 bases at J, with 16 bases in the middle. Germline CDR1 reads MNHEY; CDR2 reads SVGEGT. The CDR3 region is CASSSTRTLGTEAFF. CDR3 bases: TGTGCCAGCAGTTCCACCCGGACCTTAGGCACTGAAGCTTTCTTT.

This chain links TRBV20-1 with TRBJ1-6; D possibly corresponds to TRBD1 (6 bases). The CDR3 consists of 16 residues. V lost 5 bases to trimming and J lost 4 bases, with 18 bases between them. CDR1 DFQATT and CDR2 SNEGSKA come from the germline V gene (reference sequence). As DNA, the CDR3 is TGCAGTGCTCGAACTCGGACAGCCAGTTATAATTCACCCCTCCACTTT. It codes for CSARTRTASYNSPLHF.

This clonotype was detected only a few times. The chain employs TRBV11-2 and TRBJ2-5; a weak D match, TRBD1 (6 bases). The ends were cut back, 1 base at V and 3 bases at J, with 12 bases in the middle. The CDR3 contains 15 residues. CDR1 SGHAT and CDR2 FQNNGV come from the germline V gene. Here the CDR3 reads CASSLAWTAEETQYF. CDR3 in DNA: TGTGCCAGCAGCTTAGCCTGGACAGCCGAAGAGACCCAGTACTTC.

This clonotype was found a few times. This chain connects TRBV6-2 or TRBV6-3 to TRBJ2-1; 8 positions match TRBD2. The CDR3 has 18 amino acids. Germline V gene lookup returns CDR1 MNHEY and CDR2 SVGEGT. J lost 0 bases, V lost 4 bases, and 11 bases had no gene match. CDR3: CASSSPKTSESSYNEQFF. The CDR3 DNA sequence: TGTGCCAGCAGTTCCCCAAAGACTAGCGAGAGCTCCTACAATGAGCAGTTCTTC.

This clonotype was counted many times. The chain uses TRBV28 and TRBJ1-2; D gene ambiguous. Trimming stripped 3 bases from V and 1 base from J, with 24 bases between. The germline V gene encodes CDR1 MDHEN and CDR2 SYDVKM. This CDR3 is 19 amino acids long. The CDR3, as DNA: TGTGCCAGCAGTTTCGCTGGGAAGGGTAGAGGACGTGGTAACTATGGCTACACCTTC. Its translation: CASSFAGKGRGRGNYGYTF.

This chain links TRBV12-3 or TRBV12-4 with TRBJ2-7; 10 bases match TRBD1. The ends lost 6 bases at V and 7 bases at J; junction bases unmatched: 9. This CDR3 has 14 amino acids. CDR3: CASRPGTGEGEQYF. DNA of the CDR3: TGTGCCAGCAGACCCGGGACAGGGGAAGGAGAGCAGTACTTC.